This entry describes one T cell receptor beta chain. The source of the sample is a study of immune evolution from preneoplasia to lung adenocarcinoma. Deletions cut 0 bases from V and 8 bases from J, with 13 bases between. The germline V gene encodes CDR1 GTSNPN and CDR2 SVGIG (reference sequence). CDR3 length equals 13 residues. Repertoires were generated with immunoSEQ multiplex PCR, while TCRdb's copy carries only in-frame clones and drops some. The top ten clones hold approximately 10% of a sample with 5,000 to 6,000 clones, approximately 85% of them seen once. This clonotype was sampled from a person aged 50-75 years with lung adenocarcinoma. This rearrangement joins TRBV30 to TRBJ1-2; D gene unclear. Sequenced input: FFPE normal lung tissue adjacent to the tumor. The CDR3 loop reads CAWSVGGFGGYTF. The CDR3 nucleotides are TGTGCCTGGAGTGTAGGAGGATTCGGAGGCTACACCTTC.